This T cell receptor beta chain stems from a study of cytomegalovirus exposure and HLA in healthy donors (dated by TCRdb to between 2016 and 2019). For the wider study: In an earlier analysis of roughly 590 of the donors, around 300 Gb of sequence data and 100 million or so unique TCR beta sequences from 180 million or so T cells were reported. An early release covering approximately 600 HLA-typed donors comprised about 320 gigabases of sequencing data and 85 million or so unique TCR sequences. The genetic ancestry cluster associated with self-reported Caucasian donors included roughly four fifths of the roughly 400 genotyped donors. The study was designed to test whether signatures of past pathogen exposure could be identified by cataloging public T cell receptors. The T cell repertoires of around 670 subjects were profiled by immunosequencing and related to cytomegalovirus serostatus. Along with the 666-subject first cohort, a separate validation cohort of around 120 different subjects was used. To predict cytomegalovirus infection status, the study brought together high-throughput TCR immunosequencing, statistical association of individual TCRs with disease status, and machine learning. In a later analysis, previously published TCR beta repertoires from several hundred donors were re-analyzed and high-resolution HLA genotyping was added so that TCR occurrence patterns could be studied. Rather than using new phenotypic data, the later analysis identified candidate immune exposures from TCR beta sequences and from how often those sequences occurred across donors. In an earlier analysis of 550 to 700 of the donors, high-throughput TCR beta sequencing was used to judge whether each TCR beta V gene segment behaved as functional or pseudogenic. Donor age, sex, ethnicity and CMV serostatus were compiled alongside the repertoire data. Genome-wide SNP genotypes for about three fifths of the roughly 670 donors were used in a later genetic analysis, which treated that subset as a discovery cohort. All discovery cohort repertoires had been generated using a single sequencing platform. Both class I and class II loci were covered by HLA typing, at four-digit resolution. The number of donors typed differed by locus, with 629-630 for A, B, C, DRB1 and DQB1, approximately 500 for DQA1, about 610 for DPA1, and around 450 for DPB1. Several DR-DQ haplotypes were handled as single units for association and clustering because linkage in the cohort was strong. Across around 400 genotyped donors of the cohort, an average of approximately 220,000 unique TCR beta nucleotide sequences per donor were sequenced, and roughly 20% of those sequences were non-productive.

Inclusive of the bounding cysteine and phenylalanine, the CDR3 is 17 residues long. The CDR3 DNA has 51 bases and is translated from base 1. Looking up the germline V gene yields CDR1 LGHNA and CDR2 YSLEER. V lost 0 bases and J lost 1 base, and the count of bases not matched to a germline gene is 8. With regard to this clone: Its antigen remains undetermined.

In total, just over 650 healthy bone marrow donors made up the cohort. At the time of sampling, every cohort member was nominally healthy, though immune exposures that went unrecorded were likely present. The donor was CMV seronegative and belonged to the group of under 400 seronegative cohort members. Every donor gave a peripheral blood sample, and the peripheral blood mononuclear cells from that sample were used for TCR beta sequencing. Genomic DNA was extracted from the blood cell samples with the Qiagen DNeasy Blood Extraction Kit. Study-wide findings and limitations: Broadly in line with IMGT annotations, most TCR beta V segments showed up in productive rearrangements about 90% or about 30% of the time in an earlier analysis of 587 of the donors. According to the authors, the approach could potentially be generalized to other disease states and immunological phenotypes. The 87-base-pair reads could not distinguish some IMGT-functional V segments, including TRBV6-2 and TRBV6-3, so those segments were excluded. Roughly 17 rarely observed V segments, including chromosome 9 orphons, were excluded from the earlier analysis of approximately 500 of the donors because counts were too low. V-gene and J-gene trimming of TCR beta chains was associated with a missense DCLRE1C variant in a later genetic analysis, and the association was replicated in an independent cohort. Because some donors lacked HLA typing at each locus, the association tests relied only on the typed subset. A later analysis reported that several top co-occurrence clusters appeared linked to parvovirus B19, influenza, CMV and Epstein-Barr virus. In a later analysis, around 17,000 TCR beta sequences were associated with specific HLA alleles at a false discovery rate of 0.05. In both the original and validation cohorts, the classifier was reported to diagnose cytomegalovirus status with high specificity and sensitivity. Three of the identified cytomegalovirus-associated TCR beta chains were confirmed in vitro to be specific for cytomegalovirus antigens. The sequencing pipeline was judged likely to have produced a cluster of highly shared sequence variants as a technical artifact. Most TCR sequences were observed very rarely across donors, whereas some public TCRs were present in many individuals. Strong co-occurrence of HLA alleles, especially DR and DQ, made assigning TCR associations to individual alleles difficult. Sequencing depth was assumed to be roughly uniform across donors in the presence/absence analyses, though that assumption may not hold. A later analysis found that TCR association rates varied across HLA loci, with DRB1 alleles showing the most associated TCRs and HLA-C alleles the fewest. The only immune exposure information available for the cohort was CMV serostatus. According to a later analysis, most CMV-associated TCR beta chains appeared to be HLA-restricted, and the HLA associations seemed to be driven largely by CMV exposure. A later analysis found that HLA-associated TCR beta chains were more clonally expanded and had lower generation probabilities than equally common non-associated chains. In this cohort, only TCR beta chains were sequenced, and detectable features were limited by the absence of alpha or paired-chain data. Linkage disequilibrium might explain the correlated functional status among segregating V segments, but an unknown experimental factor could not be excluded. According to a later genetic analysis, donors in an Asian-associated ancestry cluster had fewer N-insertions in productive TCRs than the approximately 630-donor mean. A further reported finding was that TCR beta sequences accurately predicted the HLA-A and HLA-B alleles for most subjects in the first cohort. In the study, about 150 TCR beta chains were listed as associated with cytomegalovirus.

Library generation was performed with the immunoSEQ multiplex PCR assay. For the multiplex PCR, a mixture combining 60 forward primers for TCR Vbeta segments and 13 reverse primers for TCR Jbeta segments was used. The CDR3 region of rearranged TCR beta genes was amplified from genomic DNA with a multiplex PCR assay. The Illumina HiSeq System was used to sequence the amplified TCR beta libraries as 87-base-pair reads. Per the original workflow: In a later analysis, tens of millions of unique TCR beta chains were counted across the 500 to 850 repertoires, and approximately 9.9 million of these chains were shared by at least two donors. Raw reads were error-corrected and collapsed into unique sequences with a nearest-neighbor algorithm that merged closely related sequences to remove PCR and sequencing errors. V, D and J gene segments were assigned by aligning CDR3 sequences to IMGT reference sequences. For a sequence to be retained, a match of at least six nucleotides was required to both a V gene segment and a J gene segment. Rearrangements were classified as productive when the CDR3 lacked stop codons and remained in frame with V and J, and all other rearrangements were classified as non-productive. CDR3 was defined according to IMGT convention as the region running from the second conserved V-encoded cysteine to the conserved J-encoded phenylalanine. In an earlier analysis of some 550 of the donors, sequences lacking an unambiguous match to a single V gene segment were excluded. An earlier analysis of fewer than 750 of the donors classified V segments as functional when productive rearrangements were above 56.7% and as segregating when the standard deviation between donors was above 5%. To diagnose cytomegalovirus status from the catalog of TCR beta chain sequences, a statistical classification framework was built. A later analysis assigned V and J genes by comparing TCR nucleotide sequences with IMGT/GENE-DB human TR gene sequences. The TCRdist pipeline was used in a later analysis to assign CDR3 sequences and most-parsimonious VDJ recombination scenarios. In a later analysis, every TCR beta chain was defined by the combination of its CDR3 amino acid sequence and its V-gene family, and reads without a unique V-gene family were dropped. In a later analysis, fewer than 650 highly shared, low-generation-probability nucleotide sequences were removed to address suspected cross-contamination and a sequencing artifact. In a later analysis, a clonal expansion index for each public chain was calculated from normalized within-repertoire ranks of inferred template counts. A later analysis computed generation probabilities with a VDJ recombination model fitted to out-of-frame rearrangements, and checked the results against IGoR. In a later analysis, TCR-TCR, TCR-HLA and TCR-CMV co-occurrence was scored with hypergeometric tests, and a repertoire-size bias correction was applied to TCR pairs. A later analysis estimated false discovery rates by permuting HLA or CMV assignments 20 times. In a later analysis, co-occurring TCRs were grouped using DBSCAN, with TCRdist sequence similarity added in when clustering inside HLA-allele-positive subsets. Co-occurrence clustering excluded repertoires with fewer than 30,000 or more than 120,000 public chains, plus five with anomalous nucleotide sharing. In TCRdb, the immuneACCESS table is reduced to in-frame sequences with V and J assigned. These tables do not hold every clone; where another copy was compared, an unresolved V gene accounts for under half, and the others remain unexplained. The D gene and trimming were derived from the DNA, and the V and J assignments and clone size from that table. The table for this sample lists 120,000 to 150,000 clones. The ten largest clones add up to around 2.2% of the sample.

This receptor was identified in a woman aged 18 to 35 in good health and CMV-seronegative. In this chain, TRBV4-3 is recombined with TRBJ2-5; 7 bases in between match TRBD2. The sample taken for sequencing was PBMCs. CDR3 sequence: CASSQDWAGVSQETQYF. The sequence in DNA is TGCGCCAGCAGCCAAGATTGGGCGGGAGTGTCCCAAGAGACCCAGTACTTC.